The TCR beta chain under discussion was sequenced for a study of T cell responses to AZD1222 COVID-19 vaccine. Study results and caveats: Close to half of all spike-specific TCRs reportedly target regions of the variants that are unmutated.

Measured with immunoSEQ multiplex PCR; TCRdb has only the in-frame clones, and not every one. The sample has under 150,000 clones, over 90% seen once; the top ten hold 1.5% to 2%. As concerns this clone: Its antigen is undetermined.

The trim removed 4 bases at V and 6 bases at J, leaving 7 bases unmatched. This CDR3 has 14 residues. Germline V gene data show CDR1 as MNHEY and CDR2 as SVGEGT. The sequence was obtained from an adult in good health. This chain links TRBV6-2 or TRBV6-3 with TRBJ2-7, with 9 bases that match TRBD1. The starting material was peripheral blood, obtained on day 0 of AZD1222 vaccination. The DNA of the CDR3 is TGTGCCAGCAGTTTCGGGGACAGGGTAACCGAGCAGTACTTC. Translated, it gives CASSFGDRVTEQYF.